The rows below give T cell receptor beta chains drawn from one sample of a study of siplizumab effects on memory and regulatory T cells. This table comes from immunoSEQ multiplex PCR, and its TCRdb copy is limited to in-frame clones, with some not included. The repertoire has about 120,000 clones, roughly 94% of them found once; the top ten carry around 1.7%. Material: non-Treg CD4+ T cells sorted from blood. The receptor set was obtained from a human donor in good health. CDR3s include the opening cysteine and the closing phenylalanine or tryptophan. Each record gives: V gene, clone size, CDR3 protein. Expanded clones are given a class, and other clones once, few, many or no size at all.

v_call: TRBV9
clone_size: .
cdr3_aa: CASSVVDSSYEQYF

v_call: TRBV6-5
clone_size: .
cdr3_aa: CASSYDWDTDTQYF

v_call: TRBV5-4
clone_size: .
cdr3_aa: CASSLEPDRVGELFF

v_call: TRBV2
clone_size: once
cdr3_aa: CASSGERGAHTQYF

v_call: TRBV21-1
clone_size: .
cdr3_aa: CASRVSLHWHHQPQHF

v_call: TRBV7-3
clone_size: once
cdr3_aa: CASSQGQGALYTF

v_call: TRBV5-1
clone_size: .
cdr3_aa: CASSLGTSGRVSGANVLTF

v_call: TRBV14
clone_size: once
cdr3_aa: CASSQGGAGQGAILAKNIQYF

v_call: TRBV4-2
clone_size: .
cdr3_aa: CASSQYRDFPPDTQYF

v_call: TRBV25-1
clone_size: .
cdr3_aa: CASSPHRRDSTEAFF

v_call: TRBV2
clone_size: .
cdr3_aa: CASKPFALAYEQYF

v_call: TRBV20-1
clone_size: .
cdr3_aa: CSATPDAQYF

v_call: TRBV2
clone_size: .
cdr3_aa: CASSETSDTQYF

v_call: TRBV7-9
clone_size: .
cdr3_aa: CASRSDRENTEAFF

v_call: TRBV6-6
clone_size: few
cdr3_aa: CASQRDRIYQPQHF

v_call: TRBV6-5
clone_size: .
cdr3_aa: CATKLTASTDTQYF

v_call: TRBV2
clone_size: .
cdr3_aa: CASSQEGYETQYF

v_call: TRBV28
clone_size: once
cdr3_aa: CASSLDGLGQPQHF